The 30 T cell receptor beta chains in this list originate from one sample, sequenced in a study of T cells in narcolepsy. TCRdb's copy holds only in-frame clones and misses some; the assay was immunoSEQ multiplex PCR. Among over 15,000 clones listed, approximately 83% were seen once. Sequencing input: memory (CD45RA-) CD4+ T cells from blood. Source of these receptors: a human donor in good health.

The V gene is TRBV5-1, the J gene TRBJ2-1, with 12 bases aligning to TRBD2. Germline assignment: CDR1 SGHRS and CDR2 YFSETQ. The CDR3 runs to 15 residues. V lost 4 bases, J lost 7 bases, and 6 bases stayed unmatched. The DNA for the CDR3 is TGCGCCAGCAGCCTCCTAGCGGGGGGGTCGAATGAGCAGTTCTTC. This sequence encodes CASSLLAGGSNEQFF.

This sequence joins TRBV30 and TRBJ1-6, with 8 bases lining up with TRBD1. J gave up 9 bases and V 8 bases, and 9 bases lay outside the gene matches. Germline V gene data show CDR1 as GTSNPN and CDR2 as SVGIG (reference sequence). CDR3 length equals 13 residues. CDR3 loop: CAGSGQGGSPLHF. For the CDR3, the DNA is TGTGCCGGATCCGGACAGGGAGGTTCACCCCTCCACTTT.

This chain connects TRBV30 to TRBJ2-2; D is unclear. The V gene's germline CDR1 is GTSNPN and CDR2 SVGIG (reference sequence). The germline V and J ends were trimmed by 0 bases and 4 bases, with 12 bases remaining between them. The CDR3 is made up of 15 amino acids. In DNA form, the CDR3 reads TGTGCCTGGAGTGTACGGCGGCAGTTCACCGGGGAGCTGTTTTTT. It translates to CAWSVRRQFTGELFF.

The rearrangement uses TRBV4-1 and TRBJ2-6; D not resolved. The ends were cut back, 5 bases at V and 2 bases at J, with 13 bases in the middle. Germline loops: CDR1 MGHRA, CDR2 YSYEKL. This CDR3 region has 16 residues. CDR3 protein: CASSVAVGPGANVLTF. As DNA, the CDR3 is TGCGCCAGCAGCGTGGCGGTAGGTCCTGGGGCCAACGTCCTGACTTTC.

The chain joins TRBV7-2 to TRBJ2-7; 7 bases are a match to TRBD1. The ends lost 3 bases at V and 6 bases at J; junction bases unmatched: 8. Germline CDR1 SGHTA, CDR2 FQGNSA. CDR3 size: 14 residues. The CDR3 loop is CASSLGTGEGEQYF. The CDR3 coding sequence is TGTGCCAGCAGCTTGGGCACAGGGGAAGGCGAGCAGTACTTC. Drawing the rest from reference TRBV7-2 and TRBJ2-7, the complete variable domain is GAGVSQSPSNKVTEKGKDVELRCDPISGHTALYWYRQSLGQGLEFLIYFQGNSAPDKSGLPSDRFSAERTGGSVSTLTIQRTQQEDSAVYLCASSLGTGEGEQYFGPGTRLTVT.

This CDR3 reads CASSPPARESTDTQYF. The CDR3 nucleotides read TGTGCCAGCTCACCACCCGCGCGGGAGAGCACAGATACGCAGTATTTT. The rearrangement links TRBV18 to TRBJ2-3, with TRBD2 matching over 7 bases. The CDR3 sequence is 16 residues long. Germline CDR1 KGHSH, CDR2 LQKENI. After removal of 0 bases from V and 0 bases from J, the junction contained 3 bases not matched to a gene.

The chain recombines TRBV19 with TRBJ2-1; TRBD2 matches at 15 bases. Trimming took 9 bases from V and 6 from J; bases not matched to a gene: 6. The germline gives CDR1 LNHDA, CDR2 SQIVND (reference sequence). The CDR3 runs to 15 residues. CDR3 sequence (DNA): TGTGCCAGCCTCCGGACTAGCGGGGGGGCCAATGAGCAGTTCTTC. This encodes CASLRTSGGANEQFF.

The chain employs TRBV28 and TRBJ1-5, with D unresolved. Germline assignment: CDR1 MDHEN and CDR2 SYDVKM. The CDR3 extends over 16 amino acids. Trimming pared 1 base from V and 0 bases from J, leaving 10 bases between. The CDR3 nucleotides read TGTGCCAGCAGTTTATTCGCGGTCTCTAGCAATCAGCCCCAGCATTTT. Its protein is CASSLFAVSSNQPQHF.

The chain carries TRBV1 and TRBJ2-3; the D segment call TRBD1 is taken from the table without a DNA check. TRBV1 is termed a pseudogene. CDR3 length equals 17 residues. The CDR3 spells CTSSQGDSSPSTDTQYF. CDR3 nucleotide sequence: TGCACCAGCAGCCAAGGTGACAGTTCCCCTAGCACAGATACGCAGTATTTT.

The chain uses TRBV19 and TRBJ2-3, with 9 bases aligning to TRBD1. V trimming: 5 bases; J trimming: 6 bases; junction bases outside the gene matches: 12. This CDR3 has 16 amino acids. Germline CDR1 is LNHDA and CDR2 is SQIVND (reference sequence). CDR3 DNA: TGTGCCAGTAGTGTCACAGGGGGCGGAGGGTCCGATACGCAGTATTTT. Translated, it gives CASSVTGGGGSDTQYF.

Remarks on this clone: A junction end diverges from the germline sequence, so it may reflect a read error. V and J are TRBV6-6 and TRBJ2-7; 7 bases line up with TRBD2. CDR1 is MNHNY and CDR2 is SVGAGI in the germline V gene (reference sequence). The CDR3 sequence is 12 residues long. CDR3 bases: TGTGCCAGCAGTTACTCAGGGGAGGGTCCTTTGTTC. It translates to CASSYSGEGPLF.

The chain carries TRBV5-4 and TRBJ2-5, with D perhaps TRBD2 (6 bases). The V gene lost 0 bases and the J gene lost 3 bases, with 9 bases spanning the gap. Germline-derived CDR1 and CDR2 are SGHNT and YYREEE (reference sequence). CDR3 size: 14 residues. The DNA of the CDR3 is TGTGCCAGCAGCTTGGGCGGGACCAAAGAGACCCAGTACTTC. It codes for CASSLGGTKETQYF. The whole variable domain, filled in from reference TRBV5-4 and TRBJ2-5, reads ETGVTQSPTHLIKTRGQQVTLRCSSQSGHNTVSWYQQALGQGPQFIFQYYREEENGRGNFPPRFSGLQFPNYSSELNVNALELDDSALYLCASSLGGTKETQYFGPGTRLLVL.

This rearrangement joins TRBV30 to TRBJ2-3; 7 bases agree with TRBD2. V was clipped by 4 bases and J by 8 bases; unmatched bases: 27. Germline-derived CDR1 and CDR2 are GTSNPN and SVGIG (reference sequence). CDR3 length: 19 amino acids. The CDR3 is CAWKWFGTKDRRRGTTQYF. DNA for the CDR3: TGTGCCTGGAAATGGTTTGGGACTAAGGATCGGCGGAGGGGAACTACGCAGTATTTT.

The V gene is TRBV2, the J gene TRBJ2-2, with TRBD1 as a possible D gene (5 bases). This CDR3 contains 12 residues. V was cut by 8 bases and J by 7 bases, with 11 bases left in between. Germline V gives CDR1 SNHLY, CDR2 FYNNEI. The CDR3 protein is CASDPGFGELFF. In DNA form, the CDR3 reads TGTGCCAGCGATCCAGGGTTCGGGGAGCTGTTTTTT.

V gene TRBV5-1 combines with J gene TRBJ2-3; 11 nucleotides agree with TRBD2. V dropped 2 bases and J dropped 4; count of bases not matched to a gene: 21. In germline, CDR1 is SGHRS, CDR2 YFSETQ. CDR3 length equals 21 residues. CDR3 in DNA: TGCGCCAGCAGCTTCGGGGCTGGTTTAGCAAGTTCTAGCGGGAGGCCAGATACGCAGTATTTT. This gives the protein CASSFGAGLASSSGRPDTQYF.

A remark on this clone: Other DNA sequences in this sample translate to the same CDR3. This chain connects TRBV7-2 to TRBJ2-1; TRBD2 agrees at 10 bases. CDR1 and CDR2 from the germline V gene are SGHTA and FQGNSA. J gave up 8 bases and V 4 bases, and 14 bases lay outside the gene matches. The CDR3 totals 17 residues. The CDR3 bases are TGTGCCAGCAGCTACCGAGCGGGAGGGCCGTTTGGTGATGAGCAGTTCTTC. Translating gives CASSYRAGGPFGDEQFF. Variable domain in full (rest from reference TRBV7-2 and TRBJ2-1): GAGVSQSPSNKVTEKGKDVELRCDPISGHTALYWYRQSLGQGLEFLIYFQGNSAPDKSGLPSDRFSAERTGGSVSTLTIQRTQQEDSAVYLCASSYRAGGPFGDEQFFGPGTRLTVL.

CDR3 DNA sequence: TGCGCCAGCAGCCAAGGTAGTGAGGGGAAGCAGTACTTC. As protein: CASSQGSEGKQYF. V usage is TRBV4-3 and J usage is TRBJ2-7, with D possibly being TRBD1 or TRBD2 (5 bases each). Trimming left V 1 base short and J 8 bases short, with 12 bases between. This CDR3 has 13 amino acids. CDR1 is LGHNA, CDR2 YSLEER, per germline.

Of note for this clone: The sample has other DNA sequences that encode this CDR3 too. Written as DNA, the CDR3 is TGTGCCAGTAGTAGAAGACTACGGGGGTACGAGCAGTACTTC. It translates to CASSRRLRGYEQYF. The chain has TRBV19 and TRBJ2-7, with D possibly being TRBD2 (6 bases). This CDR3 spans 14 amino acids. Trimming took 4 bases from V and 4 from J, leaving 14 bases between them. CDR1 and CDR2 (germline): LNHDA, SQIVND (reference sequence).

The chain couples TRBV21-1 to TRBJ2-5; the DNA was not compared with TRBD1, the D call given in the table. TRBV21-1 is labeled a pseudogene. CDR3 length: 20 residues. CDR3 in DNA: TGTGCCAGCAGCAAAACGCGCGCCCACAGGGGTGGGTTGGGGCAAGAGACCCAGTACTTC. This translates into CASSKTRAHRGGLGQETQYF.

The V and J genes are TRBV9 and TRBJ2-1; D tentatively reads TRBD1 or TRBD2 (5 bases each). The CDR3 loop spans 16 amino acids. Trimming cost V 3 bases and J 0 bases, with 13 bases left between them. Germline V CDR1 and CDR2: SGDLS, YYNGEE. The CDR3 DNA reads TGTGCCAGCAGCGCCCCCGGGGCCACCTCCTACAATGAGCAGTTCTTC. It specifies CASSAPGATSYNEQFF. The full variable domain, with the rest looked up from reference TRBV9 and TRBJ2-1, is DSGVTQTPKHLITATGQRVTLRCSPRSGDLSVYWYQQSLDQGLQFLIQYYNGEERAKGNILERFSAQQFPDLHSELNLSSLELGDSALYFCASSAPGATSYNEQFFGPGTRLTVL.

V is TRBV5-1 and J is TRBJ2-3, with 12 bases fitting TRBD2. CDR1 is SGHRS and CDR2 is YFSETQ in the germline V gene. The V segment lost 0 bases and the J segment 4 bases; nucleotides outside the gene matches: 6. CDR3 length: 17 amino acids. The CDR3: CASSLGLLAGGPDTQYF. The CDR3 DNA follows: TGCGCCAGCAGCTTGGGGCTCCTAGCGGGGGGGCCAGATACGCAGTATTTT.

The chain carries TRBV4-1 and TRBJ2-7; TRBD2 matches 10 bases. V lost 0 bases and J lost 4; bases outside the gene matches: 12. The CDR3 runs 18 residues. Germline V CDR1 and CDR2: MGHRA, YSYEKL. The DNA of the CDR3 is TGCGCCAGCAGCCAAGAACTAGCGGGACTTACCCTGGCGTACGAGCAGTACTTC. Translation gives CASSQELAGLTLAYEQYF.

The V and J genes are TRBV7-9 and TRBJ1-1; D is perhaps TRBD1 (5 bases). CDR3 length: 13 residues. Germline lookup yields CDR1 SEHNR and CDR2 FQNEAQ (reference sequence). V was pared by 7 bases and J by 6 bases, with 15 bases between. In nucleotides, the CDR3 is TGTGCCAGCACCAGAGGCGGGGGGGCTGAAGCTTTCTTT. Translated, it gives CASTRGGGAEAFF.

The chain couples TRBV29-1 to TRBJ1-2, with a possible D match to TRBD1 (5 bases). The CDR3 length is 13 residues. The germline V and J ends were trimmed by 3 bases and 8 bases, with 16 bases remaining between them. The germline CDR1 and CDR2 sequences are SQVTM and ANQGSEA. DNA of the CDR3: TGCAGCGTTGAGGGGCCTGTGGTCGGGGGCTACACCTTC. It translates to CSVEGPVVGGYTF.

The chain is built from TRBV29-1 and TRBJ2-1; no firm D call. Trimming removed 6 bases at V and 4 bases at J, with 13 bases between. CDR1 is SQVTM and CDR2 is ANQGSEA in the germline V gene. The length of the CDR3 is 13 residues. CDR3 sequence (DNA): TGCAGCGTCCCGGACCCAACTTACAATGAGCAGTTCTTC. The encoded protein is CSVPDPTYNEQFF.

This clone was observed once. V usage is TRBV10-1 and J usage is TRBJ2-2; D is possibly TRBD1 (5 bases). This CDR3 is 16 amino acids long. V lost 0 bases and J lost 1, with 9 bases in between. CDR1 WNHNN and CDR2 SYGVQD come from the germline V gene (reference sequence). CDR3 in amino acids: CASSESAGRNTGELFF. The CDR3 nucleotides read TGCGCCAGCAGTGAGTCGGCAGGGCGGAACACCGGGGAGCTGTTTTTT.

The CDR3 bases are TGTGCCAGCAGCCAAGATCGCACCCAAGTTAATGAAAAACTGTTTTTT. Translation: CASSQDRTQVNEKLFF. V gene TRBV4-2 combines with J gene TRBJ1-4, with no clear D. CDR1 is LGHNA, CDR2 YNFKEQ, per germline. The CDR3 has 16 residues. Trimming cost V 0 bases and J 4 bases, with 12 bases left between them.

This chain links TRBV19 with TRBJ2-1; D is perhaps TRBD2 (5 bases). CDR3 size: 14 residues. The germline V and J ends were trimmed by 8 bases and 0 bases, with 11 bases remaining between them. In germline, CDR1 is LNHDA, CDR2 SQIVND (reference sequence). Here the CDR3 DNA reads TGTGCCAGTTCTAGGGAGAGCTCCTACAATGAGCAGTTCTTC. This translates into CASSRESSYNEQFF. The complete variable domain, with remaining parts taken from reference TRBV19 and TRBJ2-1, reads DGGITQSPKYLFRKEGQNVTLSCEQNLNHDAMYWYRQDPGQGLRLIYYSQIVNDFQKGDIAEGYSVSREKKESFPLTVTSAQKNPTAFYLCASSRESSYNEQFFGPGTRLTVL.

The V gene is TRBV2, the J gene TRBJ2-1; 8 bases line up with TRBD1. CDR1 is SNHLY, CDR2 FYNNEI, per germline. This CDR3 is 14 amino acids long. The V gene end was trimmed by 6 bases and the J gene end by 5 bases; junction bases not matched to a gene: 6. CDR3 amino acids: CASRRDRSHNEQFF. The DNA for the CDR3 is TGTGCCAGCAGGAGGGACAGGTCGCACAATGAGCAGTTCTTC.

This clone was detected a few times. The chain has TRBV6-1 and TRBJ1-2; 7 nucleotides agree with TRBD1. With 6 bases clipped from V and 5 bases from J, the junction kept 6 bases outside the gene matches. CDR1 is MNHNS and CDR2 is SASEGT in the germline V gene. The CDR3 runs to 13 residues. CDR3 nucleotide sequence: TGTGCCAGCAGACCGTCAGGGGGATATGGCTACACCTTC. Its translation is CASRPSGGYGYTF.